The next 21 T cell receptor beta chains were all read from a single sample in a study of blood T cell repertoires in COVID-19. Clones were read by immunoSEQ multiplex PCR, and TCRdb kept only the in-frame ones, dropping some. The data show over 110,000 clones, with 70% to 90% seen just once and 1.5% to 2% held by the top ten. Sample: peripheral blood. Every receptor here comes from a man aged 70 or older with acute or convalescent COVID-19.

V is TRBV19 and J is TRBJ2-3; 9 nucleotides align to TRBD1. This CDR3 region has 15 residues. Germline trimming cut 10 bases from V and 4 bases from J; bases unmatched to any gene: 12. Germline V lookup: CDR1 LNHDA, CDR2 SQIVND (reference sequence). The CDR3 sequence is CATRSTGGSADTQYF. DNA for the CDR3: TGTGCCACCAGGAGCACAGGGGGCTCCGCAGATACGCAGTATTTT. Full variable domain (remainder filled in from reference TRBV19 and TRBJ2-3): DGGITQSPKYLFRKEGQNVTLSCEQNLNHDAMYWYRQDPGQGLRLIYYSQIVNDFQKGDIAEGYSVSREKKESFPLTVTSAQKNPTAFYLCATRSTGGSADTQYFGPGTRLTVL.

The chain joins TRBV23-1 to TRBJ2-7, with TRBD1 matching over 8 bases. TRBV23-1 has ORF status, its function being uncertain. Germline trimming cut 0 bases from V and 4 bases from J; bases unmatched to any gene: 11. This CDR3 has 17 amino acids. CDR3 protein: CASSQSETGAKPYEQYF. The CDR3, as DNA: TGCGCCAGCAGTCAATCCGAGACAGGGGCAAAGCCATACGAGCAGTACTTC.

The chain combines TRBV7-9 with TRBJ2-3, with 12 bases fitting TRBD2. CDR1 and CDR2 from the germline V gene are SEHNR and FQNEAQ (reference sequence). V gave up 5 bases and J gave up 0 bases; unmatched junction bases: 3. This CDR3 contains 16 residues. The CDR3 reads CASSPGLAGSTDTQYF. CDR3 in DNA: TGTGCCAGCAGCCCCGGACTAGCGGGAAGCACAGATACGCAGTATTTT.

V is TRBV7-2 and J is TRBJ2-1; D is possibly TRBD1 (6 bases). Looked up from germline, CDR1 is SGHTA and CDR2 is FQGNSA. The CDR3 length is 15 residues. V lost 6 bases and J 0 bases, leaving 12 bases between the germline ends. CDR3 sequence reads: CASSYRVNSYNEQFF. Written as DNA, the CDR3 is TGTGCCAGCAGTTACAGGGTTAACTCCTACAATGAGCAGTTCTTC.

The V call is TRBV6-5, the J call TRBJ1-1, with D perhaps matching TRBD1 (5 bases). The CDR3 runs 14 residues. Germline V gene lookup returns CDR1 MNHEY and CDR2 SVGAGI. V was cut by 6 bases and J by 11 bases, with 22 bases left in between. The CDR3 DNA is TGTGCCAGCAGGGGATCGGGGGGTGGTGTGGTGGCTTTCTTT. This sequence encodes CASRGSGGGVVAFF.

There are a few counts of this clone. V usage is TRBV19 and J usage is TRBJ1-6; D perhaps matches TRBD1 (5 bases). CDR3 length: 18 amino acids. V lost 3 bases to trimming and J lost 6 bases, with 21 bases between them. Germline V gene sequence: CDR1 LNHDA, CDR2 SQIVND (reference sequence). The CDR3 here is CASSMLTQGPLGNSPLHF. DNA for the CDR3: TGTGCCAGTAGTATGTTAACTCAGGGCCCTTTGGGTAATTCACCCCTCCACTTT.

This chain links TRBV9 with TRBJ2-3; TRBD1 matches at 8 bases. CDR1 is SGDLS, CDR2 YYNGEE, per germline. This CDR3 spans 16 amino acids. V shed 4 bases, J shed 1 base, and the junction held 8 bases outside the gene matches. The CDR3 protein is CASSPRDRKGTDTQYF. The CDR3 DNA reads TGTGCCAGCAGCCCCCGGGACAGGAAAGGCACAGATACGCAGTATTTT.

This chain connects TRBV29-1 to TRBJ2-3, with D perhaps TRBD2 (6 bases). Germline CDR1 is SQVTM and CDR2 is ANQGSEA. The CDR3 has 16 residues. Trimming removed 5 bases from V and 5 bases from J, with 23 bases in between. The CDR3 here is CSVQRLAGTLVDTQYF. As DNA, the CDR3 is TGCAGCGTTCAGCGTTTGGCGGGAACGTTGGTAGATACGCAGTATTTT.

This rearrangement joins TRBV28 to TRBJ1-2, with 9 bases identical to TRBD1. V was pared by 5 bases and J by 2 bases, with 6 bases of the junction left unmatched. The CDR3 consists of 15 residues. Per germline, CDR1 MDHEN and CDR2 SYDVKM. CDR3 in amino acids: CASSPPGQGNYGYTF. The CDR3 DNA sequence: TGTGCCAGCAGTCCCCCTGGACAGGGGAACTATGGCTACACCTTC.

The chain couples TRBV7-9 to TRBJ1-1; TRBD1 agrees at 8 bases. With V trimmed by 3 bases and J by 8 bases, 8 bases remained unmatched. CDR1 SEHNR and CDR2 FQNEAQ come from the germline V gene (reference sequence). The CDR3 has 14 residues. The CDR3 coding sequence is TGTGCCAGCAGCTTGGCAGGGGGCTCGGAAGAAGCTTTCTTT. Protein product: CASSLAGGSEEAFF.

The chain joins TRBV12-3 or TRBV12-4 to TRBJ2-5; 8 bases match TRBD1. CDR3 size: 13 residues. V trimming: 8 bases; J trimming: 5 bases; junction bases outside the gene matches: 7. CDR3 sequence (DNA): TGTGCCAGCGGACAGGGCTGGATGGAGACCCAGTACTTC. It codes for CASGQGWMETQYF.

The chain employs TRBV9 and TRBJ1-5; weak D call: TRBD1 (6 bases). Trimming removed 3 bases at V and 7 bases at J, with 17 bases between. Germline-derived CDR1 and CDR2 are SGDLS and YYNGEE. CDR3 size: 15 residues. The CDR3 here is CASSAEGGGAQPQHF. The CDR3 DNA reads TGTGCCAGCAGCGCCGAGGGTGGGGGGGCCCAGCCCCAGCATTTT.

The genes are TRBV27 and TRBJ2-7; 8 bases are a match to TRBD2. Germline CDR1 MNHEY, CDR2 SMNVEV (reference sequence). The CDR3 contains 10 residues. The junction had 1 base not matched to a gene; V was cut back by 6 bases and J by 9 bases. This chain's CDR3 is CASRAGGQYF. The CDR3 coding sequence is TGTGCCAGCAGGGCGGGGGGGCAGTACTTC.

CDR3 bases: TGTGCCAGCAGCCAAGTAATGGAGGGGGCACGAAACACCATATATTTT. Its protein product is CASSQVMEGARNTIYF. The chain links TRBV3-1 (or the pseudogene TRBV3-2) to TRBJ1-3, with 7 bases fitting TRBD1. Per germline, CDR1 LGHDT and CDR2 YNNKEL (reference sequence). The V gene end was trimmed by 1 base and the J gene end by 5 bases; junction bases not matched to a gene: 8. The CDR3 is 16 residues long.

J is TRBJ1-5 and V is TRBV12-3 or TRBV12-4, with 7 nucleotides matching TRBD1. J gave up 3 bases and V 9 bases, and 5 bases lay outside the gene matches. The CDR3 spans 13 residues. Here the CDR3 DNA reads TGTGCCAGTTGTGACAGGGACAATCAGCCCCAGCATTTT. It encodes CASCDRDNQPQHF.

The gene calls are TRBV18 and TRBJ1-2, with D tentatively TRBD1 (5 bases). CDR3 length equals 15 residues. Trimming left V 6 bases short and J 0 bases short, with 14 bases between. Germline V gives CDR1 KGHSH, CDR2 LQKENI. The chain's CDR3 is CASSRDSDPNYGYTF. Written as DNA, the CDR3 is TGTGCCAGCTCGCGCGACAGTGACCCTAACTATGGCTACACCTTC.

This chain uses TRBV3-1 (or the pseudogene TRBV3-2) with TRBJ2-5; tentative D call: TRBD2 (8 bases). Trimming shortened V by 6 bases and J by 4 bases, and 21 bases separated the two germline ends. The CDR3 has 16 amino acids. CDR1 is LGHDT, CDR2 YNNKEL, per germline (reference sequence). The CDR3 sequence is CASRREGAGETETQYF. The CDR3, as DNA: TGTGCCAGCAGACGGGAGGGGGCGGGAGAAACAGAGACCCAGTACTTC.

V gene TRBV29-1 combines with J gene TRBJ2-3, with TRBD2 as a possible D gene (7 bases). Per germline, CDR1 SQVTM and CDR2 ANQGSEA. Deletions cut 4 bases from V and 5 bases from J, with 19 bases between. This CDR3 is 15 amino acids long. The CDR3 region has the DNA TGCAGCGTTGGGTTTACCGGGGGGCCACGAGATACGCAGTATTTT. Amino acids: CSVGFTGGPRDTQYF.

This sequence joins TRBV4-1 and TRBJ1-3, with TRBD1 matching over 10 bases. This CDR3 has 14 amino acids. V shed 4 bases and J 8 bases; nucleotides not matched to a gene: 5. Germline V lookup: CDR1 MGHRA, CDR2 YSYEKL. CDR3: CASSRGTGVDTIYF. CDR3 DNA: TGCGCCAGCAGCCGAGGGACAGGGGTTGACACCATATATTTT.

The chain carries TRBV6-4 and TRBJ1-1; a weak D match, TRBD1 (5 bases). The germline V gene has CDR1 MRHNA and CDR2 SNTAGT. The CDR3 spans 13 residues. The V and J ends lost 3 bases and 0 bases respectively, with 5 bases between them. The CDR3 DNA follows: TGTGCCAGCAGTGAACAGGTGAACACTGAAGCTTTCTTT. As protein: CASSEQVNTEAFF.

The chain links TRBV19 to TRBJ1-5; no firm D call. Trimming took 5 bases from V and 4 from J, leaving 9 bases between them. The germline V gene has CDR1 LNHDA and CDR2 SQIVND (reference sequence). The CDR3 consists of 13 residues. The CDR3 spells CASSEQINQPQHF. The CDR3 DNA reads TGTGCCAGTAGTGAACAGATAAATCAGCCCCAGCATTTT.